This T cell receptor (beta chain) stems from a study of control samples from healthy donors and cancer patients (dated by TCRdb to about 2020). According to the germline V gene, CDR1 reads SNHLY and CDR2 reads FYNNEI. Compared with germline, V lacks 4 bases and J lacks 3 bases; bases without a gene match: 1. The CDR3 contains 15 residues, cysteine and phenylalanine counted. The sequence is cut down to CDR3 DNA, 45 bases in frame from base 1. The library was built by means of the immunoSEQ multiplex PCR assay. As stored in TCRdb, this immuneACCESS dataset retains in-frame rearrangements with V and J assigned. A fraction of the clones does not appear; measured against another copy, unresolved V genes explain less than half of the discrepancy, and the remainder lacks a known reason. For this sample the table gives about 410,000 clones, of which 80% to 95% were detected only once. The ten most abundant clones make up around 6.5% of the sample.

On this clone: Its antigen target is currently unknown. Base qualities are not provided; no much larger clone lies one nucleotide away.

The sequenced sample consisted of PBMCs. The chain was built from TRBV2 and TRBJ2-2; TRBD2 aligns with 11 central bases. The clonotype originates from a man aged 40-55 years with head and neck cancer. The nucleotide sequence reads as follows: TGTGCCAGCAGTGGGACTAGCGGGTACACCGGGGAGCTGTTTTTT. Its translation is CASSGTSGYTGELFF.